This paragraph reports one T cell receptor (beta chain). Its target is not known. This record belongs to a study of breast tumors, draining lymph nodes, adjacent tissues. Study conclusions and caveats: Tumor and nontumor repertoires were significantly more similar in luminal-like than in basal-like breast cancer. That most tumor T cells come from lymph nodes remained unproven.

The lymph nodes were axillary draining lymph nodes from breast cancer patients. TCRdb analysed the multiplex PCR reads with MiXCR anew, one entry per CDR3 protein. The table shows a few hundred thousand distinct CDR3 sequences, with less than 40% occurring only once. Trimming stripped 5 bases from V and 14 bases from J, with 22 bases between. CDR1 is SGHTA, CDR2 FQGNSA, per germline. CDR3 size: 15 residues. Sequencing was carried out using axillary lymph node tissue. This chain joins TRBV7-2 and TRBJ1-6; D perhaps matches TRBD1 (6 bases). The origin of this receptor is a female donor with breast cancer. Some clones in this sample may be carry-over from other donors' samples. DNA of the CDR3: TGTGCCAGCAGCCCTGACGACAGGCGGGGTGGGACCCTCCACTTT. Amino acid sequence: CASSPDDRRGGTLHF.